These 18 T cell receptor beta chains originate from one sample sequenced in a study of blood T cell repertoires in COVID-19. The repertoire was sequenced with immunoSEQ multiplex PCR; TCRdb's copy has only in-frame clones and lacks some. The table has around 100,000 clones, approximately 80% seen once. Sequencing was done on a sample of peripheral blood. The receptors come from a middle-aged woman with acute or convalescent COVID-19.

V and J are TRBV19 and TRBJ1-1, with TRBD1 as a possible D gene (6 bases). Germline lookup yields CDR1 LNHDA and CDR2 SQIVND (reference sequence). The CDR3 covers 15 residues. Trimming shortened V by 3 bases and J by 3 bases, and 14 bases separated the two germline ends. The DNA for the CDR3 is TGTGCCAGTAGTATTTACAGGGCGGGGGACACTGAAGCTTTCTTT. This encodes CASSIYRAGDTEAFF. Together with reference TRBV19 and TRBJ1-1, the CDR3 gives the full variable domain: DGGITQSPKYLFRKEGQNVTLSCEQNLNHDAMYWYRQDPGQGLRLIYYSQIVNDFQKGDIAEGYSVSREKKESFPLTVTSAQKNPTAFYLCASSIYRAGDTEAFFGQGTRLTVV.

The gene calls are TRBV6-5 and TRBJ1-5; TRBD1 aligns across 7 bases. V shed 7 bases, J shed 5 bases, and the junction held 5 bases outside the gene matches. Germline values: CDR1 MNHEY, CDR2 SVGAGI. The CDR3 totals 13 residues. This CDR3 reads CASIRTGDQPQHF. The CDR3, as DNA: TGTGCCAGCATTAGGACAGGCGATCAGCCCCAGCATTTT.

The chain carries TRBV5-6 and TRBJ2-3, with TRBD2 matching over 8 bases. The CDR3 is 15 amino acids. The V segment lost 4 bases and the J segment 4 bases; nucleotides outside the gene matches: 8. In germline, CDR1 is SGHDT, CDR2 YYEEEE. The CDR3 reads CASSTSGGVSDTQYF. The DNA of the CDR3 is TGTGCCAGCAGCACCAGCGGGGGCGTCTCAGATACGCAGTATTTT.

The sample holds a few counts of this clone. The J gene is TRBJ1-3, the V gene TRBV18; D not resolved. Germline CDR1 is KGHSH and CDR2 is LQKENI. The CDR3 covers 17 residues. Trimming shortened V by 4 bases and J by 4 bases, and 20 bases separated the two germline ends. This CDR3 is CASSLDLPRAPGNTIYF. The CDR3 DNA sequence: TGTGCCAGCTCACTGGACCTCCCGCGGGCCCCAGGAAACACCATATATTTT.

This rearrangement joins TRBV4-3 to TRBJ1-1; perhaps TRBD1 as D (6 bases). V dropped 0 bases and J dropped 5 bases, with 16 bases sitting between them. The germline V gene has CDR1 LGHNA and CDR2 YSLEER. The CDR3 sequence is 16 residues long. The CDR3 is CASSQEGQRTGTEAFF. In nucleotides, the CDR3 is TGCGCCAGCAGCCAAGAAGGACAGCGTACCGGGACTGAAGCTTTCTTT.

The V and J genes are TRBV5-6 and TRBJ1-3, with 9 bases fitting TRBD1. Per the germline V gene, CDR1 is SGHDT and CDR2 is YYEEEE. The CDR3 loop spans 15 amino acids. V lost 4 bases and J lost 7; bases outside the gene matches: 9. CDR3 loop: CASSPVQGAGNTIYF. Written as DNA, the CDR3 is TGTGCCAGCAGCCCCGTACAGGGGGCCGGGAACACCATATATTTT.

The CDR3 nucleotides read TGTGCCAGTAGTCGACAGCCCGAAGGGGGCGATGAGCAGTTCTTC. Protein product: CASSRQPEGGDEQFF. This chain joins TRBV19 and TRBJ2-1, with 7 positions matching TRBD1. This CDR3 comprises 15 residues. In germline, CDR1 is LNHDA, CDR2 SQIVND (reference sequence). Unmatched junction bases numbered 12, after V lost 5 bases and J lost 8 bases.

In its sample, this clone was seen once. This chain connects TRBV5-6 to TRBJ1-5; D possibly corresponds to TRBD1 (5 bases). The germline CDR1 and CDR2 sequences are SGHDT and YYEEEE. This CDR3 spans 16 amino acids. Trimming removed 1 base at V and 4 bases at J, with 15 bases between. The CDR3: CASSLKGREKNQPQHF. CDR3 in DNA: TGTGCCAGCAGCTTGAAGGGCAGGGAAAAAAATCAGCCCCAGCATTTT.

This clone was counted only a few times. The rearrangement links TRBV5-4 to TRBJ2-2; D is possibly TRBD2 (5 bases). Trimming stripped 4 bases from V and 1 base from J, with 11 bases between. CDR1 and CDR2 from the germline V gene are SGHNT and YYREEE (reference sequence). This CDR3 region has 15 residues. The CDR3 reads CASSPPGKNTGELFF. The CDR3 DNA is TGTGCCAGCAGCCCCCCGGGGAAGAACACCGGGGAGCTGTTTTTT.

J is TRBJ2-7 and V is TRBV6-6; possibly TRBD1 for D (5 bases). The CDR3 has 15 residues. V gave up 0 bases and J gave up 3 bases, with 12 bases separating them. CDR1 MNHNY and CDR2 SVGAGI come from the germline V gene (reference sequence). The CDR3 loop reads CASSYSSQGGYEQYF. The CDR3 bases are TGTGCCAGCAGTTACTCGTCCCAGGGCGGCTACGAGCAGTACTTC.

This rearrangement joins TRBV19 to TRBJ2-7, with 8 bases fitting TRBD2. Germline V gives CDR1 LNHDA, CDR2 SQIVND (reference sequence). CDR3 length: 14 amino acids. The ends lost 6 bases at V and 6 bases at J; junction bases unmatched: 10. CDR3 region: CASRTKAGVGEQYF. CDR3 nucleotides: TGTGCCAGTAGAACTAAAGCGGGGGTAGGCGAGCAGTACTTC.

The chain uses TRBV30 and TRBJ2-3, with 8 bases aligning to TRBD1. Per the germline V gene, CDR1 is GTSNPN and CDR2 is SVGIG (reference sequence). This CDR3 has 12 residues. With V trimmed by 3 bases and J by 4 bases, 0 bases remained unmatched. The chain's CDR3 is CAWRDRADTQYF. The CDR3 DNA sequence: TGTGCCTGGAGGGACAGGGCAGATACGCAGTATTTT. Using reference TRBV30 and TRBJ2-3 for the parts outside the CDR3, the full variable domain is SQTIHQWPATLVQPVGSPLSLECTVEGTSNPNLYWYRQAAGRGLQLLFYSVGIGQISSEVPQNLSASRPQDRQFILSSKKLLLSDSGFYLCAWRDRADTQYFGPGTRLTVL.

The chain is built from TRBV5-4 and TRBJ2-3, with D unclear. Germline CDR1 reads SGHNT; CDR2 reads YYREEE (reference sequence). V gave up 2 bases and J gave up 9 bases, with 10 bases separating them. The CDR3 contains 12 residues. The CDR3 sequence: CASSFNSRTQYF. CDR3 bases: TGTGCCAGCAGCTTTAACAGCAGGACGCAGTATTTT.

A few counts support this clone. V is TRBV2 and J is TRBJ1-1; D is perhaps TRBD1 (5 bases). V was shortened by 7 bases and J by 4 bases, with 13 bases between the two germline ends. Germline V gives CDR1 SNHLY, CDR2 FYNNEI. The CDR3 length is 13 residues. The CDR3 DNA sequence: TGTGCCAGCAAAACGGACGGGGGCACTGAAGCTTTCTTT. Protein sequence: CASKTDGGTEAFF.

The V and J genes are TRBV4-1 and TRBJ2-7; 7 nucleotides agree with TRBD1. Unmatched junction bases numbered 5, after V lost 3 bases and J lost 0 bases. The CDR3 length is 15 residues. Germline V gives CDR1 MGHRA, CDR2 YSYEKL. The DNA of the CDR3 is TGCGCCAGCAGCCACCCGGGACAGAGCTCCTACGAGCAGTACTTC. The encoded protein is CASSHPGQSSYEQYF.

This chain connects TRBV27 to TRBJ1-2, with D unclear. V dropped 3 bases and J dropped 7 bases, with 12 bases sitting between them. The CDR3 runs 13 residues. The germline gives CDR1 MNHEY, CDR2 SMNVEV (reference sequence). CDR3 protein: CASSLRDGIGYTF. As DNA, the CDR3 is TGTGCCAGCAGTTTGAGGGATGGGATTGGCTACACCTTC.

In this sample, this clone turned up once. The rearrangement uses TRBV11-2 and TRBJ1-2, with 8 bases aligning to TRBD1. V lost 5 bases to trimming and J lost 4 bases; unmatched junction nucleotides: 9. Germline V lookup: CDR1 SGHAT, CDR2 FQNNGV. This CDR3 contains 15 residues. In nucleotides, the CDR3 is TGTGCCAGCAGCCGAGGAATGACAGGGGCCTATGGCTACACCTTC. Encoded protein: CASSRGMTGAYGYTF.

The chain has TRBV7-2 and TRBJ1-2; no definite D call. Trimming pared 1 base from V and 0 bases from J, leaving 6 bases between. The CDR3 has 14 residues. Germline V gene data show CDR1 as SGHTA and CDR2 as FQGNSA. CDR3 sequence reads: CASSLGSANYGYTF. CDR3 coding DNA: TGTGCCAGCAGCTTAGGTTCAGCTAACTATGGCTACACCTTC.